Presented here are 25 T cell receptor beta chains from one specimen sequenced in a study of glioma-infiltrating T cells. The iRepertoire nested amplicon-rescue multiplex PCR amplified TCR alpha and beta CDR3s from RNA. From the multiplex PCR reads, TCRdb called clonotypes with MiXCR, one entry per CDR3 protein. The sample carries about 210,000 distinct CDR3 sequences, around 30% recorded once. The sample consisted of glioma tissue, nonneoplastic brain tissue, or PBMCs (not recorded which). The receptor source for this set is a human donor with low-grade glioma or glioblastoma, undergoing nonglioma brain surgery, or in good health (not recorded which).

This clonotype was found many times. Here the CDR3 DNA reads TGTGCCAGCAGCCATCGAACCCCCCACTACGAGCAGTACTTC. Translated, it gives CASSHRTPHYEQYF. The chain carries TRBV3-1 and TRBJ2-7, with D unresolved. The CDR3 totals 14 residues. Trimming removed 3 bases from V and 3 bases from J, with 12 bases in between. The germline V gene has CDR1 LGHDT and CDR2 YNNKEL (reference sequence).

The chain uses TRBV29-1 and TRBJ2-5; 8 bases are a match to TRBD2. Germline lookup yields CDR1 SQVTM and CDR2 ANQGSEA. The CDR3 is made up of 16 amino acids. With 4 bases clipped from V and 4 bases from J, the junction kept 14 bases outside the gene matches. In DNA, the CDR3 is TGCAGCGTTGTAAGTTGGGCGGGAGGCTCGGGAGAGACCCAGTACTTC. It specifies CSVVSWAGGSGETQYF.

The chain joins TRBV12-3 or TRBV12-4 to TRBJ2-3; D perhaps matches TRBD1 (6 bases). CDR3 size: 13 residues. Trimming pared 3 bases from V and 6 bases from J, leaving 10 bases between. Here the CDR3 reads CASSFGDRDTQYF. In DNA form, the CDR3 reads TGTGCCAGCAGTTTTGGTGACAGGGATACGCAGTATTTT.

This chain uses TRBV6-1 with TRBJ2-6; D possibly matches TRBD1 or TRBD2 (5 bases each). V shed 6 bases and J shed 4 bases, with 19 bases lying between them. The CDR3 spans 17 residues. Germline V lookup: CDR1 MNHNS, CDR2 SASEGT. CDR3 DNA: TGTGCCAGCAGGGGGACGGCCCAGGGCTCCGGGGCCAACGTCCTGACTTTC. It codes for CASRGTAQGSGANVLTF.

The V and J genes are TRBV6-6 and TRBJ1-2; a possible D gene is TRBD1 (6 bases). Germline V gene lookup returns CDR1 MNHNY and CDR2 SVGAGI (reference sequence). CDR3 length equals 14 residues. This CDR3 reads CYSRIIGGDYGYTF. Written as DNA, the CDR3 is TGTTACAGCAGAATTATAGGGGGAGACTATGGCTACACCTTC.

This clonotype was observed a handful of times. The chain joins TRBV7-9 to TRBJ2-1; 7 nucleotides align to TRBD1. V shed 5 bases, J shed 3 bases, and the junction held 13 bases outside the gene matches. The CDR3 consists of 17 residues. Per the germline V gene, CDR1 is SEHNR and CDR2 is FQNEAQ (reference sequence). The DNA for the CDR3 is TGTGCCAGCAGCCCTCGGGACAGATCCGGGCGCTACAATGAGCAGTTCTTC. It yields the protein CASSPRDRSGRYNEQFF.

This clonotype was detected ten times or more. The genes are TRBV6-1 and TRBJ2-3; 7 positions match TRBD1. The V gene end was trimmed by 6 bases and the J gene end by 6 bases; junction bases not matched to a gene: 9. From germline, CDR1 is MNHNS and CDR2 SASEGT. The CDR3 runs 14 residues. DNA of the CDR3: TGTGCCAGCAGCAGGGGGACCTACTCTGATACGCAGTATTTT. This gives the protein CASSRGTYSDTQYF.

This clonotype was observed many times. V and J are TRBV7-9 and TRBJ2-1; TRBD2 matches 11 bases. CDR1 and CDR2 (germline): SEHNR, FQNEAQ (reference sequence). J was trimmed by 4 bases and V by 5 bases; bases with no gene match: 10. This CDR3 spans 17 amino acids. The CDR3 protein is CASSGPLTSGTYNEQFF. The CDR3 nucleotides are TGTGCCAGCAGCGGGCCTCTGACTAGCGGGACTTACAATGAGCAGTTCTTC.

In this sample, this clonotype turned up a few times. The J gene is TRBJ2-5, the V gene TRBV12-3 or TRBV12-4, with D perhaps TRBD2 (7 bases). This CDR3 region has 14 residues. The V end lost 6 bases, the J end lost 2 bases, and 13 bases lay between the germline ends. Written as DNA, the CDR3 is TGTGCCAGCAGGCAGGAGGGGGGGCAAGAGACCCAGTACTTC. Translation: CASRQEGGQETQYF.

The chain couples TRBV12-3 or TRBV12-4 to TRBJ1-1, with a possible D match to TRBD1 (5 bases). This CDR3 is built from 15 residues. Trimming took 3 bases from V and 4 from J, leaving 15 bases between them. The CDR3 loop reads CASSFRQRAGTEAFF. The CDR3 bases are TGTGCCAGCAGTTTTCGACAGAGGGCGGGCACTGAAGCTTTCTTT.

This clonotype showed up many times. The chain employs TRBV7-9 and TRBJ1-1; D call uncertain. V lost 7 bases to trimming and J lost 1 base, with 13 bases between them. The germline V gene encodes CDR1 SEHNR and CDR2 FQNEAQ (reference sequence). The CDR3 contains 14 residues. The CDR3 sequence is CASTPTSGNTEAFF. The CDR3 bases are TGTGCCAGCACCCCAACTTCCGGGAACACTGAAGCTTTCTTT.

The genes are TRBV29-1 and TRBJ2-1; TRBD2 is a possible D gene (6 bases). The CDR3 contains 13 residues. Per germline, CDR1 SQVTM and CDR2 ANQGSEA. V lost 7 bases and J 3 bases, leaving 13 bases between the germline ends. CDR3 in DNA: TGCAGCGCAACGGGACTCATCTACAATGAGCAGTTCTTC. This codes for CSATGLIYNEQFF.

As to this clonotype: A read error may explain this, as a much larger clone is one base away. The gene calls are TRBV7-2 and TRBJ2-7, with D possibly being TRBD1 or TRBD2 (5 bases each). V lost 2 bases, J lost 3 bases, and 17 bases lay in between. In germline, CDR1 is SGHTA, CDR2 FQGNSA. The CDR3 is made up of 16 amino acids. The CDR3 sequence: CASSLYLWGPDYEQYF. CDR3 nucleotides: TGTGCCAGCAGCTTATATTTGTGGGGACCAGACTACGAGCAGTACTTC. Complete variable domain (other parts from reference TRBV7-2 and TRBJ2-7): GAGVSQSPSNKVTEKGKDVELRCDPISGHTALYWYRQSLGQGLEFLIYFQGNSAPDKSGLPSDRFSAERTGGSVSTLTIQRTQQEDSAVYLCASSLYLWGPDYEQYFGPGTRLTVT.

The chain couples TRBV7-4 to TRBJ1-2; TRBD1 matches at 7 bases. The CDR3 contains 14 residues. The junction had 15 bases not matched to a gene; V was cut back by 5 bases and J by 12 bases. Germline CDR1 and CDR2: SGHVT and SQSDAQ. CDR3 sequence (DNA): TGTGCCAGCAGCCCAGGACAGGTGCGGAGAGGCGACACCTTC. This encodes CASSPGQVRRGDTF.

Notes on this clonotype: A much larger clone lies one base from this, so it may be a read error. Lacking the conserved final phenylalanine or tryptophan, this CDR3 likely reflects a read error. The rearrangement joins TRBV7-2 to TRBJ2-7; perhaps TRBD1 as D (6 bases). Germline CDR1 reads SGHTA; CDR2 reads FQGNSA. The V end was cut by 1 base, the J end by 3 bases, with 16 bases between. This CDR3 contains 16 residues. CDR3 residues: CASSLVGQLRNYEQYS. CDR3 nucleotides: TGTGCCAGCAGCTTAGTCGGACAGCTCAGGAACTACGAGCAGTACTCC.

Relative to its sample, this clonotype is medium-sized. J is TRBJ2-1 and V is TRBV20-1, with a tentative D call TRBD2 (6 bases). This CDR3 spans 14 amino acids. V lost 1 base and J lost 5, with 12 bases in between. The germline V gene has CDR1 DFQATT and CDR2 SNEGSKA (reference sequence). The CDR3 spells CSARGEVANNEQFF. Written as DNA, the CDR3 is TGCAGTGCTAGAGGGGAGGTAGCCAACAATGAGCAGTTCTTC.

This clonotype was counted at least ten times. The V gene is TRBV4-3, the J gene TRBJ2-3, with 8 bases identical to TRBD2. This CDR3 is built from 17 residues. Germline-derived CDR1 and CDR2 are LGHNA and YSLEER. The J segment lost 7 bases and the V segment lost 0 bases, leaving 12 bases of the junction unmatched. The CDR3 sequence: CASSQEPEREGRHTQYF. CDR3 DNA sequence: TGCGCCAGCAGCCAAGAGCCCGAACGGGAGGGTCGGCATACGCAGTATTTT.

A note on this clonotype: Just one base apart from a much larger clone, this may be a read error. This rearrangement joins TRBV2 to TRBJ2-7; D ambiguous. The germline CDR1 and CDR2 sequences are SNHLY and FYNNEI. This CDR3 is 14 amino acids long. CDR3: CASSDWANYYKQYF. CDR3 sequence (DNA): TGTGCCAGCAGTGACTGGGCAAATTACTACAAGCAGTACTTC.

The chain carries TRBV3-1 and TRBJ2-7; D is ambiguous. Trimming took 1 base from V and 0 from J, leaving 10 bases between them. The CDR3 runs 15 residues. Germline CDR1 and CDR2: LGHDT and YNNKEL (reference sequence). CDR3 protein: CASSQAKILSYEQYF. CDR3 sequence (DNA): TGTGCCAGCAGCCAAGCTAAAATCCTCTCCTACGAGCAGTACTTC.

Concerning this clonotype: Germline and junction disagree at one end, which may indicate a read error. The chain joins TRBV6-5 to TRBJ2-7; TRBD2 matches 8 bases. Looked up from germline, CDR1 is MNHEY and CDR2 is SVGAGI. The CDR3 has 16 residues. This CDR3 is CASSQHSGISYNEQYF. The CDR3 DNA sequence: TGCGCCAGCAGCCAACATAGCGGGATCTCCTACAATGAGCAGTACTTC.

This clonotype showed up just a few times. In nucleotides, the CDR3 is TGCGCCAGCAGCTTGAATCCCGGGAGCTCCTACGAGCAGTACTTC. Its translation is CASSLNPGSSYEQYF. J is TRBJ2-7 and V is TRBV5-1; TRBD2 might be the D (6 bases). Germline CDR1 and CDR2: SGHRS and YFSETQ. The CDR3 has 15 residues. V was clipped by 1 base and J by 0 bases, with 11 bases between them.

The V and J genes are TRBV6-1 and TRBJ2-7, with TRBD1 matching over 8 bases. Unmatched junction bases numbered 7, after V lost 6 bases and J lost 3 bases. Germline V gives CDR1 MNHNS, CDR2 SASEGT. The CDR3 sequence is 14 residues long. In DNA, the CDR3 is TGTGCCAGCAGGCCCGACAGGGGAGGCTACGAGCAGTACTTC. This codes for CASRPDRGGYEQYF.

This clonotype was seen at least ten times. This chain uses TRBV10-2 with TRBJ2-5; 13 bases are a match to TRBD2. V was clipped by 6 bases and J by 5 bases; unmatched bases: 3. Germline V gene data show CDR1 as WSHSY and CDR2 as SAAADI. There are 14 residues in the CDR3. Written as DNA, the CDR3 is TGCGCCAGCAGAGGACTAGCGGGAGAGGAGACCCAGTACTTC. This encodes CASRGLAGEETQYF.

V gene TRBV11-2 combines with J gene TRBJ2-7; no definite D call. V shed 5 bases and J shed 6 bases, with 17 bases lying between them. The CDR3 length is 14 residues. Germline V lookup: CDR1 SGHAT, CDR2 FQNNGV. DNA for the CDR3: TGTGCCAGCAGCCCCGTTAGGACCACCTGCGAGCAGTACTTC. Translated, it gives CASSPVRTTCEQYF.

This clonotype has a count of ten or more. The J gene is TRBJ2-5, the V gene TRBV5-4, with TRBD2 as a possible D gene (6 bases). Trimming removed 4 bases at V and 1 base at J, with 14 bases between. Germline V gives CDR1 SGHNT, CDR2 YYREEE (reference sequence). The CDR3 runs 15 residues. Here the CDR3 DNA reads TGTGCCAGCAGCCCGGAACCTAGCGCCCAAGAGACCCAGTACTTC. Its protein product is CASSPEPSAQETQYF.